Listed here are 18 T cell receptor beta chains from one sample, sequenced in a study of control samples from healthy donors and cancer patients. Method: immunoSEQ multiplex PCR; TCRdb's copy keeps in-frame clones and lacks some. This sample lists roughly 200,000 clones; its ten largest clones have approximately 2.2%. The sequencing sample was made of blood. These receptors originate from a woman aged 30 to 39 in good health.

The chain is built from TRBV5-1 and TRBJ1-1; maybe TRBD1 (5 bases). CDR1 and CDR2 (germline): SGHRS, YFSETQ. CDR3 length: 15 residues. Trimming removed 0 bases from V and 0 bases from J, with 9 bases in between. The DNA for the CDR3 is TGCGCCAGCAGCTTGGATCTGGGACTGAACACTGAAGCTTTCTTT. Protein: CASSLDLGLNTEAFF.

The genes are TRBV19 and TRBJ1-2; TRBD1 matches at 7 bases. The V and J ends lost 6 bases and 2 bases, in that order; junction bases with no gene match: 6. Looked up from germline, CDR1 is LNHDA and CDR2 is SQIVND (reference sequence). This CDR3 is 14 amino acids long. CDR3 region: CASSPTGTNYGYTF. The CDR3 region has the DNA TGTGCCAGTAGCCCGACAGGGACCAACTATGGCTACACCTTC. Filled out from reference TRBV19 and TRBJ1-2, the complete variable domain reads DGGITQSPKYLFRKEGQNVTLSCEQNLNHDAMYWYRQDPGQGLRLIYYSQIVNDFQKGDIAEGYSVSREKKESFPLTVTSAQKNPTAFYLCASSPTGTNYGYTFGSGTRLTVV.

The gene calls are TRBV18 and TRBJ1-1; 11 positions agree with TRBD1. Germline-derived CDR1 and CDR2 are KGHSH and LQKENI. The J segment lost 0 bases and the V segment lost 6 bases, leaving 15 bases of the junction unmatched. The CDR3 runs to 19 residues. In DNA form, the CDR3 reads TGTGCCAGCTCTCTCACCACCGGGGGACAGGGGGGTATGAACACTGAAGCTTTCTTT. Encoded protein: CASSLTTGGQGGMNTEAFF.

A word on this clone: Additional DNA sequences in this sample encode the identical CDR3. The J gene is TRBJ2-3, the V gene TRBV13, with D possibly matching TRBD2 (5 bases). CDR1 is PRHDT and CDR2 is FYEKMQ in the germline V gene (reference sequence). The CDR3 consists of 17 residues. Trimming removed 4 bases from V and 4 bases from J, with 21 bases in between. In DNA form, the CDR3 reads TGTGCCAGCAGCTCTTCGGGGTTGGGTCGCAGTTCAGATACGCAGTATTTT. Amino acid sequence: CASSSSGLGRSSDTQYF.

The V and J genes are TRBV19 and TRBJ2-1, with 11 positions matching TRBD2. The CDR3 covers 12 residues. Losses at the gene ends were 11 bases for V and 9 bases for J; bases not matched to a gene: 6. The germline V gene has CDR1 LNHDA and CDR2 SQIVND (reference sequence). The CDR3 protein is CAGGTSGLEQFF. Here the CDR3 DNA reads TGTGCCGGGGGGACTAGCGGTCTTGAGCAGTTCTTC.

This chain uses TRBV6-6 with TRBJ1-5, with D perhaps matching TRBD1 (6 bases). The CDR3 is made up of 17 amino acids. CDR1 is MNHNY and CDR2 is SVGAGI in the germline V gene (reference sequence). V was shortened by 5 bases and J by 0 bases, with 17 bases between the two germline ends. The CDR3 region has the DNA TGTGCCAGCAGTCCCAGACGTGGACAGATTAGCAATCAGCCCCAGCATTTT. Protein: CASSPRRGQISNQPQHF.

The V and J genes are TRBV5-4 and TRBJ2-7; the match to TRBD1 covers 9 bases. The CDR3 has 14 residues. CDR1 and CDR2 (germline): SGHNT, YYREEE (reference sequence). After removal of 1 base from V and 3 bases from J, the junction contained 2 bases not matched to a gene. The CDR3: CASSLMTGGYEQYF. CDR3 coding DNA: TGTGCCAGCAGCTTGATGACAGGGGGCTACGAGCAGTACTTC.

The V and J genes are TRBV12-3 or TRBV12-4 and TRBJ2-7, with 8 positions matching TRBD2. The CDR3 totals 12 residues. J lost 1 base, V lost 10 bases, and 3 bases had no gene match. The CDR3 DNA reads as TGTGCCACCCGCGGGGGGTCCTACGAGCAGTACTTC. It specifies CATRGGSYEQYF.

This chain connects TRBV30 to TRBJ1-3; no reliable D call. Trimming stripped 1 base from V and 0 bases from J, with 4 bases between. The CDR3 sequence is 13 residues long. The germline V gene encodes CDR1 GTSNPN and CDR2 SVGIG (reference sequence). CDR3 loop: CAWSAGSGNTIYF. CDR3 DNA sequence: TGTGCCTGGAGTGCTGGCTCTGGAAACACCATATATTTT.

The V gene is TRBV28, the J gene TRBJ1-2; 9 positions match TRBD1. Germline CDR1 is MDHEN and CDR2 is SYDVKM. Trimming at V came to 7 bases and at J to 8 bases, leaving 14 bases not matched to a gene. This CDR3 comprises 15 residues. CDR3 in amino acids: CASTSRDREKGGYTF. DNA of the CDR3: TGTGCCAGCACCAGCCGGGACAGGGAGAAGGGCGGCTACACCTTC.

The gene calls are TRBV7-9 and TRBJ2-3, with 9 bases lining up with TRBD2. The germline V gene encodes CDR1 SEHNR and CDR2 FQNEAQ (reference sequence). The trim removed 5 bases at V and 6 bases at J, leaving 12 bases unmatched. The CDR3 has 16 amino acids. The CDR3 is CASSPRFSGGGDTQYF. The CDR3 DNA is TGTGCCAGCAGCCCCCGCTTTAGCGGGGGCGGGGATACGCAGTATTTT.

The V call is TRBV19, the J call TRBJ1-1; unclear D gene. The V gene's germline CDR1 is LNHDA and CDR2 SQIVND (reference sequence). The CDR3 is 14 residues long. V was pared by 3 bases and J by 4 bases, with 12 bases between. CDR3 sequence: CASSIYGGGTEAFF. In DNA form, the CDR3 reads TGTGCCAGTAGTATCTACGGCGGTGGCACTGAAGCTTTCTTT.

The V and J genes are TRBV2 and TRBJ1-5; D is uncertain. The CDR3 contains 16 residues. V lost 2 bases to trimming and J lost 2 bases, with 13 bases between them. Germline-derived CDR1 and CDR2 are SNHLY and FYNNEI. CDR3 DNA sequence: TGTGCCAGCAGTGAAATGGGAGGTTATCGCAATCAGCCCCAGCATTTT. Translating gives CASSEMGGYRNQPQHF.

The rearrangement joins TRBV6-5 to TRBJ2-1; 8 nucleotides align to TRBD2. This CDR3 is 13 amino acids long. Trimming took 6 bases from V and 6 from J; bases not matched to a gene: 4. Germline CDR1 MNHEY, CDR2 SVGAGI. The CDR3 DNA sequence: TGTGCCAGCAGGCGGGGGGTAGGCAATGAGCAGTTCTTC. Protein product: CASRRGVGNEQFF.

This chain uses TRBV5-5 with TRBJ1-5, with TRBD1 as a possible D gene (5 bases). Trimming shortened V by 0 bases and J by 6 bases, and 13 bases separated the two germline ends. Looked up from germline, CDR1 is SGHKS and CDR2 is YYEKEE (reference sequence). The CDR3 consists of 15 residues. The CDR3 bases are TGTGCCAGCAGCTTGGAAGCTGGGGCGGTTCAGCCCCAGCATTTT. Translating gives CASSLEAGAVQPQHF. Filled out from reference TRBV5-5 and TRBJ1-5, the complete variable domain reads DAGVTQSPTHLIKTRGQQVTLRCSPISGHKSVSWYQQVLGQGPQFIFQYYEKEERGRGNFPDRFSARQFPNYSSELNVNALLLGDSALYLCASSLEAGAVQPQHFGDGTRLSIL.

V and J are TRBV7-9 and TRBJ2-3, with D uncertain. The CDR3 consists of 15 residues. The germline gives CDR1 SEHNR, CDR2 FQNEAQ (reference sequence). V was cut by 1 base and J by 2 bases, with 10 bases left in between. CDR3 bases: TGTGCCAGCAGCTTAGACACCCTGTTCACAGATACGCAGTATTTT. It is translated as CASSLDTLFTDTQYF.

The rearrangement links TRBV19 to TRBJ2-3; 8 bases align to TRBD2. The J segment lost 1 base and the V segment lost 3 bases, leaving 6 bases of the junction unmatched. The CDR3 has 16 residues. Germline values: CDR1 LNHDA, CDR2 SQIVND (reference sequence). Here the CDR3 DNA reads TGTGCCAGTAGTATCTCGGGGCGGGGGGGCACAGATACGCAGTATTTT. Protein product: CASSISGRGGTDTQYF.

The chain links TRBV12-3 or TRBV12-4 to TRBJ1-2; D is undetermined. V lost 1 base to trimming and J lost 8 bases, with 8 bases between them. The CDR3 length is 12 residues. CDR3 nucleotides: TGTGCCAGCAGTTTAGTCCTTGGCGGCTACACCTTC. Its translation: CASSLVLGGYTF.